This is a list of T cell receptor beta chains from one sample in a study of T cell changes during pregnancy in multiple sclerosis. Assay: immunoSEQ multiplex PCR; the TCRdb copy retains only in-frame clones and omits some. The sample has about 73,000 clones, around 92% seen once; the top ten hold approximately 2.8%. The input for sequencing was peripheral blood, taken in the third trimester of pregnancy. These receptors were taken from a female donor in good health, enrolled as a control in a pregnancy study. The CDR3 runs from the conserved cysteine through the conserved F or W. The order of the fields is D gene, V gene, clone size, J gene, CDR3 protein, CDR3 DNA. A D gene is named only where the DNA matches it firmly. Size is omitted from some rows. Given values are once, few, many or a class for expanded clones.

.	TRBV5-4	.	TRBJ2-7	CASSLDDGAYEQYF	TGTGCCAGCAGCTTGGATGACGGAGCCTACGAGCAGTACTTC
.	TRBV15	.	TRBJ1-2	CATSRRIRCGKSYGYTF	TGTGCCACCAGCCGCAGGATAAGGTGTGGAAAGAGCTATGGCTACACCTTC
.	TRBV20-1	.	TRBJ2-1	CSAAWEREQFF	TGCAGTGCCGCCTGGGAGAGGGAGCAGTTCTTC
TRBD2	TRBV4-2	.	TRBJ2-1	CASSHQLAGGLNEQFF	TGTGCCAGCAGCCACCAACTAGCGGGAGGGCTCAATGAGCAGTTCTTC
TRBD1	TRBV19	.	TRBJ2-1	CASSNPGQYNEQFF	TGTGCCAGTAGTAACCCGGGACAGTACAATGAGCAGTTCTTC
TRBD2	TRBV18	.	TRBJ2-3	CASTGLAGDTDTQYF	TGTGCCAGCACAGGACTAGCGGGAGACACAGATACGCAGTATTTT
.	TRBV4-2	few	TRBJ2-6	CASSQDNSGANVLTF	TGTGCCAGCAGCCAAGATAACTCTGGGGCCAACGTCCTGACTTTC
TRBD2	TRBV4-1	.	TRBJ2-7	CASSQSRGRTSEMLEQYF	TGCGCCAGCAGCCAAAGTCGGGGTAGGACTAGCGAGATGCTAGAGCAGTACTTC
TRBD2	TRBV27	.	TRBJ2-1	CASSLGGGGNEQFF	TGTGCCAGCAGTTTAGGCGGGGGGGGTAATGAGCAGTTCTTC
.	TRBV7-9	.	TRBJ2-1	CASSLAAGSNEQFF	TGTGCCAGCAGCTTAGCGGCGGGGTCCAATGAGCAGTTCTTC
TRBD1	TRBV5-1	.	TRBJ2-7	CASSSRQGEQYF	TGCGCCAGCAGCTCTCGACAGGGCGAGCAGTACTTC
.	TRBV16	.	TRBJ1-6	CASSHVRDTYNSPLHF	TGTGCCAGCAGCCACGTCCGGGACACCTATAATTCACCCCTCCACTTT
.	TRBV27	.	TRBJ2-7	CASSSRSSYEQYF	TGTGCCAGCAGTTCCCGGAGCTCCTACGAGCAGTACTTC
TRBD2	TRBV28	.	TRBJ2-1	CASSLPSPGTSGGYHYNEQFF	TGTGCCAGCAGTTTACCCTCCCCCGGGACTAGCGGGGGGTACCACTACAATGAGCAGTTCTTC
.	TRBV21-1	.	TRBJ1-6	CASSRPGQESYNSPLHF	TGTGCCAGCAGCAGACCGGGACAGGAGTCCTATAATTCACCCCTCCACTTT
.	TRBV28	.	TRBJ2-7	CASSRQPPALYEQYF	TGTGCCAGCAGTAGACAGCCTCCCGCGCTCTACGAGCAGTACTTC
.	TRBV19	.	TRBJ1-2	CASSITGRANYGYTF	TGTGCCAGTAGTATCACAGGGAGAGCAAACTATGGCTACACCTTC
.	TRBV2	.	TRBJ2-3	CASDLGATDTQYF	TGTGCCAGCGACCTGGGGGCGACAGATACGCAGTATTTT
TRBD1	TRBV29-1	.	TRBJ2-7	CSVTIQGAQYYEQYF	TGCAGCGTAACAATACAGGGGGCACAATACTACGAGCAGTACTTC
TRBD1	TRBV28	.	TRBJ1-4	CASSLTYGAGQGLEKLFF	TGTGCCAGCAGTTTAACCTACGGCGCGGGACAGGGGTTAGAAAAACTGTTTTTT
TRBD1	TRBV5-1	.	TRBJ1-2	CASSLDRDYGYTF	TGCGCCAGCAGCCTTGACAGGGACTATGGCTACACCTTC
TRBD1	TRBV6-5	once	TRBJ1-4	CASSPTGGNEKLFF	TGTGCCAGCAGTCCGACAGGGGGCAATGAAAAACTGTTTTTT